These 9 T cell receptor beta chains came from one sample sequenced in a study of shared clonotypes between healthy human individuals. Measured with immunoSEQ multiplex PCR; TCRdb has only the in-frame clones, and not every one. Found here are fewer than 3 million clones, under 95% of them singletons; the top ten hold around 0.35%. Sequencing was performed on naive CD4+ T cells from PBMCs. Subset in this sample: CD45RA+ positively selected. These receptors originate from a young man in good health. Some clones in this sample may be carry-over from other donors' samples.

As regards this clone: This sample includes further DNA sequences coding for the same CDR3. The V gene is TRBV18, the J gene TRBJ2-2, with D unresolved. This CDR3 is built from 14 residues. V gave up 1 base and J gave up 0 bases, with 3 bases separating them. Germline-derived CDR1 and CDR2 are KGHSH and LQKENI. The CDR3 nucleotides read TGTGCCAGCTCACCACTGTCGAACACCGGGGAGCTGTTTTTT. Protein: CASSPLSNTGELFF.

This clone was detected only once. Written as DNA, the CDR3 is TGTGCCAGCAGTGAAGGGTGGACAGGGTCCTACGAGCAGTACTTC. Its protein product is CASSEGWTGSYEQYF. This rearrangement joins TRBV2 to TRBJ2-7, with 8 bases identical to TRBD1. CDR1 and CDR2 from the germline V gene are SNHLY and FYNNEI. After removal of 1 base from V and 1 base from J, the junction contained 3 bases not matched to a gene. The CDR3 has 15 residues. The variable domain in full, with the rest retrieved from reference TRBV2 and TRBJ2-7, is EPEVTQTPSHQVTQMGQEVILRCVPISNHLYFYWYRQILGQKVEFLVSFYNNEISEKSEIFDDQFSVERPDGSNFTLKIRSTKLEDSAMYFCASSEGWTGSYEQYFGPGTRLTVT.

The chain recombines TRBV9 with TRBJ1-2; TRBD1 agrees at 9 bases. V was clipped by 3 bases and J by 7 bases; unmatched bases: 16. This CDR3 has 17 residues. Germline V gene data show CDR1 as SGDLS and CDR2 as YYNGEE. The CDR3 DNA reads TGTGCCAGCAGCGCTACGATAGAACAGGGGGCGCGACGTGGCTACACCTTC. Amino acid sequence: CASSATIEQGARRGYTF. The full variable domain, completed using reference TRBV9 and TRBJ1-2, is DSGVTQTPKHLITATGQRVTLRCSPRSGDLSVYWYQQSLDQGLQFLIQYYNGEERAKGNILERFSAQQFPDLHSELNLSSLELGDSALYFCASSATIEQGARRGYTFGSGTRLTVV.

This chain uses TRBV9 with TRBJ2-2; D is possibly TRBD1 (6 bases). In germline, CDR1 is SGDLS, CDR2 YYNGEE. Trimming pared 0 bases from V and 7 bases from J, leaving 16 bases between. CDR3 size: 16 residues. In nucleotides, the CDR3 is TGTGCCAGCAGCGTAGCTTATTACAGGGACGGCGGGGAGCTGTTTTTT. Its translation: CASSVAYYRDGGELFF.

This chain joins TRBV4-1 and TRBJ2-7, with TRBD2 matching 7 bases. The CDR3 is made up of 12 amino acids. Germline trimming cut 4 bases from V and 5 bases from J; bases unmatched to any gene: 2. CDR1 and CDR2 (germline): MGHRA, YSYEKL. CDR3 nucleotides: TGCGCCAGCAGCCCACTAGCGAACGAGCAGTACTTC. Amino acids: CASSPLANEQYF.

This clone turned up a few times. Other DNA variants within this sample encode the same CDR3. The rearrangement links TRBV2 to TRBJ1-5; 7 positions match TRBD1. The germline V gene encodes CDR1 SNHLY and CDR2 FYNNEI. CDR3 length: 14 residues. The junction had 3 bases not matched to a gene; V was cut back by 7 bases and J by 0 bases. The CDR3 DNA sequence: TGTGCCAGCAATGGACAGGTTAGCAATCAGCCCCAGCATTTT. Protein product: CASNGQVSNQPQHF.

The CDR3 region is CASSSPHGHLGGELFF. The CDR3 coding sequence is TGTGCCAGCAGCTCCCCTCACGGGCACCTGGGGGGGGAGCTGTTTTTT. The chain carries TRBV7-9 and TRBJ2-2; D ambiguous. The V gene's germline CDR1 is SEHNR and CDR2 FQNEAQ (reference sequence). V was shortened by 4 bases and J by 8 bases, with 20 bases between the two germline ends. This CDR3 has 16 amino acids.

This chain links TRBV5-1 with TRBJ2-3, with D perhaps matching TRBD1 (6 bases). The CDR3 contains 14 residues. Deletions cut 3 bases from V and 4 bases from J, with 12 bases between. CDR1 and CDR2 (germline): SGHRS, YFSETQ. In DNA, the CDR3 is TGCGCCAGCAGCTGGCAGGGGCAATCAGATACGCAGTATTTT. It codes for CASSWQGQSDTQYF.

The chain combines TRBV27 with TRBJ2-7; D is ambiguous. CDR1 is MNHEY and CDR2 is SMNVEV in the germline V gene (reference sequence). The CDR3 sequence is 15 residues long. The V and J ends lost 3 bases and 0 bases respectively, with 12 bases between them. The DNA for the CDR3 is TGTGCCAGCAGTTTTCGGACGGCTAGCTCCTACGAGCAGTACTTC. Protein product: CASSFRTASSYEQYF.